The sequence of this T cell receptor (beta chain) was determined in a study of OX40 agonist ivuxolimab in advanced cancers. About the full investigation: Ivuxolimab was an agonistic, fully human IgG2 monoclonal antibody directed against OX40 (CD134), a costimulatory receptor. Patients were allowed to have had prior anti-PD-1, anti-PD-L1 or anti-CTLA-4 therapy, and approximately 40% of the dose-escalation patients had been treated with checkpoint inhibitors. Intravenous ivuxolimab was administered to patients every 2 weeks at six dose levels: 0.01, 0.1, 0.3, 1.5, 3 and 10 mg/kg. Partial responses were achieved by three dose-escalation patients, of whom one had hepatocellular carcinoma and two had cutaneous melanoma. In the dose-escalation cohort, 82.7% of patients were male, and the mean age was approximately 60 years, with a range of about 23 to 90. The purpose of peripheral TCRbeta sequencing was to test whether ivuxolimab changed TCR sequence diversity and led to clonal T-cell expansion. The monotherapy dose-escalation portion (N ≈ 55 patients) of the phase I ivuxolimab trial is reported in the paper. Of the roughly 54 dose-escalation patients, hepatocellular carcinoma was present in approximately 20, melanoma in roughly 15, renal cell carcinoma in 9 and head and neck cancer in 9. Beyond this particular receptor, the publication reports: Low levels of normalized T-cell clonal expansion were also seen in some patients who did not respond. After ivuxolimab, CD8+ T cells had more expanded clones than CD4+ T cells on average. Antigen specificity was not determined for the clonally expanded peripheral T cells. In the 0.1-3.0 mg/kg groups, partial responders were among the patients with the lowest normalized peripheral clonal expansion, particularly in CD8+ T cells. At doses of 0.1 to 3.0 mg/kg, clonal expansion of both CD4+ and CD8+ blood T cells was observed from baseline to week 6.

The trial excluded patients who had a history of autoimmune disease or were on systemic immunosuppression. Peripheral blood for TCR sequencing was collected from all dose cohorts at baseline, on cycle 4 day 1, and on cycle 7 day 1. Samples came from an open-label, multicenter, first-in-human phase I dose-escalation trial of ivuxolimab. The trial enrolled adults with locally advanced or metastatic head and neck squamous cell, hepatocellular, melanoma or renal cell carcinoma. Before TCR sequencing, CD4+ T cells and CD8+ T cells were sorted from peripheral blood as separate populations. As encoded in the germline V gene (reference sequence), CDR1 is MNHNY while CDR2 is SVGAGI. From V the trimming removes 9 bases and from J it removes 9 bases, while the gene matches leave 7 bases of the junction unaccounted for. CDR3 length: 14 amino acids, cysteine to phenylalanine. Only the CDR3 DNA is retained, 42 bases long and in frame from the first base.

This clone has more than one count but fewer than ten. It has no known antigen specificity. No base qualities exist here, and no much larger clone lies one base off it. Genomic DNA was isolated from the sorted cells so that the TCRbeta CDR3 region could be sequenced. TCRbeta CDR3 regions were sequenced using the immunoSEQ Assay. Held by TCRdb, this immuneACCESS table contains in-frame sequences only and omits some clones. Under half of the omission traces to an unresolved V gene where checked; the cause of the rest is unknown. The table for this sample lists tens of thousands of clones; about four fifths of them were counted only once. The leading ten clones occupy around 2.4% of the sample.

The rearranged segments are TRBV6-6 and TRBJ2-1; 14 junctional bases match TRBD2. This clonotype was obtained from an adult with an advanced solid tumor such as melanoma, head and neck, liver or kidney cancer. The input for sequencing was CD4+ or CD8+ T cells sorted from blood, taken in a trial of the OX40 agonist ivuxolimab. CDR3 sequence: CASSGTSGRPEQFF. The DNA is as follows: TGTGCCAGTTCGGGGACTAGCGGGAGACCTGAGCAGTTCTTC.